This T cell receptor beta chain was sequenced in a study of blood T cell repertoires in COVID-19 (TCRdb year 2020). Turning to the overall study: Samples covering the acute and convalescent phases of COVID-19 were provided by collaborators in the United States, Italy and Spain. The material from the prospective study consisted of cDNA or gDNA derived from T cells, B-cell-depleted T cells, or PBMCs. Subjects who had been exposed to COVID-19, were actively infected with it, or had recovered from it provided the deeply sampled blood TCRbeta repertoires that made up the dataset. The repertoires were released in a freely available public database meant as a resource for research on the immune response to SARS-CoV-2. Samples were obtained from the ongoing ImmuneRACE study (first 160 participants) and from 1,254 subjects provided by 6 global collaborators. Nearly every sample came with metadata listing a de-identified subject ID, COVID-19 status, age in years and sex. Where available, HLA class I and class II types were obtained from metadata supplied by the sample provider rather than from assay-based typing. What the authors observed across the whole study: How much clinical and demographic metadata was included differed by source and by participant, and the metadata was provided uncurated.

This clone was seen a handful of times. The target of this receptor is not known. Per-base qualities were not stored, and no clone one base away is much larger. The CDR3 sequence holds 14 residues, the cysteine and phenylalanine included. Left in the record is the CDR3 DNA by itself, 42 bases read in frame from the first base. CDR1 and CDR2, looked up from the germline V gene, are SGHRS and YFSETQ. The trim is 0 bases for V and 2 bases for J, with a gap of 7 bases between the germline ends. Participants in the prospective study were enrolled through a virtual design, were aged about 18 to 90 years, and lived in roughly 24 United States geographic areas. Cohort assignment in the prospective study relied on participant-reported clinical history from a screening survey and a study questionnaire. ImmuneRACE Cohort 3 recovered participants were defined by two consecutive negative NP/OP PCR tests, healthcare professional clearance, or symptom resolution. Mobile phlebotomists in the prospective study collected whole blood, serum and a nasopharyngeal or oropharyngeal swab from every participant. Participants in the prospective study had the option to provide additional blood draws and questionnaires over an approximately 2-month period. Before DNA extraction, prospective study blood samples were shipped either frozen or at room temperature.

TCRbeta CDR3 regions were amplified from genomic DNA by means of the immunoSEQ Assay, a bias-controlled multiplex PCR. Under the source paper's analysis protocol: Nucleated cell counts per sample were estimated from amplification of reference gene primers within the assay. To quantify the absolute abundance of each unique TCRbeta CDR3 rearrangement, sequence reads were collapsed and filtered. For each sample, productive Simpson clonality was calculated as the square root of Simpson's diversity index over productive rearrangements. TCRdb stores this immuneACCESS table with in-frame sequences only. Part of the clones is absent; in the studies checked, under half of the shortfall reflects unresolved V genes, and no reason is known for the rest. V, J and clone size are taken as reported in that table, and D and trimming were inferred from the DNA itself. The sample table lists around 140,000 clones, around 82% of them with a count of one. Around 6% of the sample comes from the top ten.

The rearrangement combines TRBV5-1 with TRBJ2-3, with the D segment identity uncertain. This TCR was sampled from a woman between 50 and 59 years old who had recovered from COVID-19. The sequencing input was PBMCs or T cells enriched from blood (not recorded which). The CDR3 amino acid sequence is: CASSLGFNTDTQYF. The bases read TGCGCCAGCAGCTTGGGTTTCAACACAGATACGCAGTATTTT. The entire variable domain, with the stretches around the CDR3 drawn from the reference TRBV5-1 and TRBJ2-3 proteins, is KAGVTQTPRYLIKTRGQQVTLSCSPISGHRSVSWYQQTPGQGLQFLFEYFSETQRNKGNFPGRFSGRQFSNSRSEMNVSTLELGDSALYLCASSLGFNTDTQYFGPGTRLTVL.